The table lists the clone carrying this TCR beta chain with many counts. Its matching antigen is unknown. The data were obtained in a study of T cells in Graves' hyperthyroidism and ophthalmopathy. The study's findings and limits: Stable hyperthyroidism and ophthalmopathy were separated using 13 V-J signatures.

Amplification of TCR beta CDR3 regions was performed using RNA transcripts as template. Carried out on the TCR CDR3, a first-round RT-PCR used the HTBI primer set. Using its own MiXCR run on the multiplex PCR reads, TCRdb lists one record per CDR3 protein. The repertoire holds around 250,000 distinct CDR3 sequences, with roughly 14% as singletons. PBMCs were sourced from roughly 9.1 ml fresh peripheral blood. The trim removed 3 bases at V and 3 bases at J, leaving 3 bases unmatched. The CDR3 loop spans 14 amino acids. Germline loops: CDR1 LNHDA, CDR2 SQIVND (reference sequence). The sample was blood. The source is a woman between 40 and 55 years old with Graves' hyperthyroidism that later progressed to Graves' ophthalmopathy. The rearrangement links TRBV19 to TRBJ1-1, with 8 bases identical to TRBD1. CDR3 nucleotide sequence: TGTGCCAGTAGTATCTCGACAGGGGACACTGAAGCTTTCTTT. Protein: CASSISTGDTEAFF.